This TCR beta chain emerged from a study of long-term antiretroviral therapy in people with HIV. Overall study findings and caveats: In samples taken after ART, diversity increased but remained below transplant donor control levels.

About this clone itself: Its specificity is unknown.

Sequencing relied on immunoSEQ assay v3.0, run at survey level. The method was immunoSEQ multiplex PCR; TCRdb's version includes in-frame clones alone and lacks a portion of them. The table shows around 20,000 clones, with about nine tenths occurring only once. This TCR came from a man in his late teens or twenties with HIV. The sequencing here drew on unsorted PBMCs, taken 0.2 years before starting antiretroviral therapy.

The CDR3 DNA is TGTGCCAGCAGCCAATACAGGGGGCAGTCGGTTGATACGCAGTATTTT. Translation: CASSQYRGQSVDTQYF. V and J are TRBV5-6 and TRBJ2-3; TRBD1 matches 9 bases. The J segment lost 6 bases and the V segment lost 4 bases, leaving 12 bases of the junction unmatched. This CDR3 region has 16 residues. In germline, CDR1 is SGHDT, CDR2 YYEEEE.